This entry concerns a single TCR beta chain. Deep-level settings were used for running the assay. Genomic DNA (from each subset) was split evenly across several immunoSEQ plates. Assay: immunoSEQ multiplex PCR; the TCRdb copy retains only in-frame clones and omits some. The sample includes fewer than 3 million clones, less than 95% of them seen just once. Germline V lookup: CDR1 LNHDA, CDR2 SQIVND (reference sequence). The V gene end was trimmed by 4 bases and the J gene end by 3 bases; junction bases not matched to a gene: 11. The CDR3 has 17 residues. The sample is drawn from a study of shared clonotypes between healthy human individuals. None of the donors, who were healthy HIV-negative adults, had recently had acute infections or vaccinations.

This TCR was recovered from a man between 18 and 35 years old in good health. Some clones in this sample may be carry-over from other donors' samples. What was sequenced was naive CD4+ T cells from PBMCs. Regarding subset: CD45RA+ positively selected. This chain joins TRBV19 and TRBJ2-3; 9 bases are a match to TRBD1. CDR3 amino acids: CASSTPGQGVRTDTQYF. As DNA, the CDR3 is TGTGCCAGTAGTACGCCGGGACAGGGAGTTAGGACAGATACGCAGTATTTT.